These 20 T cell receptor beta chains originate from one sample sequenced in a study of blood T cells in healthy people across ages. PCR was performed a second time for roughly 7 to 11 cycles using a sample-barcoded 5' primer and a J-beta primer mix. From the 5' RACE reads, TCRdb called clonotypes with MiXCR, one entry per CDR3 protein. The table shows around 800,000 distinct CDR3 sequences, with 40% to 50% occurring only once. Sample: blood. The receptors shown here come from a man aged 55 to 69 in good health.

The chain is built from TRBV6-1 and TRBJ1-2, with 9 bases lining up with TRBD1. Trimming at V came to 4 bases and at J to 3 bases, leaving 12 bases not matched to a gene. CDR1 and CDR2 (germline): MNHNS, SASEGT. The CDR3 runs to 17 residues. CDR3 bases: TGTGCCAGCAGTGCCCCCCGGGACAGGGCGTTCCACTATGGCTACACCTTC. Amino acid sequence: CASSAPRDRAFHYGYTF.

This clonotype has a count of ten or more. The J gene is TRBJ1-2, the V gene TRBV4-3, with D possibly matching TRBD1 (5 bases). Deletions cut 0 bases from V and 6 bases from J, with 14 bases between. The length of the CDR3 is 15 residues. CDR1 is LGHNA, CDR2 YSLEER, per germline. DNA for the CDR3: TGCGCCAGCAGCCAAGAACCAGGGAGGACTAATGGCTACACCTTC. The encoded protein is CASSQEPGRTNGYTF.

The chain is built from TRBV6-2 or TRBV6-3 and TRBJ2-7; D remains ambiguous. Trimming left V 7 bases short and J 0 bases short, with 7 bases between. Germline V gene data show CDR1 as MNHEY and CDR2 as SVGEGT. This CDR3 is 12 amino acids long. The CDR3 region has the DNA TGTGCCAGCACGGAAGGCTCCTACGAGCAGTACTTC. Amino acids: CASTEGSYEQYF.

The chain combines TRBV6-2 or TRBV6-3 with TRBJ1-2, with TRBD1 as a possible D gene (6 bases). The CDR3 contains 16 residues. V was pared by 0 bases and J by 6 bases, with 17 bases between. Germline V gene lookup returns CDR1 MNHEY and CDR2 SVGEGT. This chain's CDR3 is CASSYSGRGAAHGYTF. The DNA for the CDR3 is TGTGCCAGCAGTTACTCGGGCAGGGGAGCCGCCCATGGCTACACCTTC.

The chain has TRBV30 and TRBJ1-1; no reliable D call. V was clipped by 2 bases and J by 0 bases, with 7 bases between them. The CDR3 runs to 13 residues. Germline lookup yields CDR1 GTSNPN and CDR2 SVGIG (reference sequence). The CDR3 sequence is CAWSRELNTEAFF. For the CDR3, the DNA is TGTGCCTGGAGTAGGGAGCTGAACACTGAAGCTTTCTTT.

The chain couples TRBV6-5 to TRBJ1-1, with TRBD1 matching 10 bases. V dropped 5 bases and J dropped 4; count of bases not matched to a gene: 10. In germline, CDR1 is MNHEY, CDR2 SVGAGI. This CDR3 has 16 residues. This CDR3 reads CASSRTGQGTSTEAFF. CDR3 DNA: TGTGCCAGCAGTCGAACGGGACAGGGGACTAGCACTGAAGCTTTCTTT.

V and J are TRBV7-2 and TRBJ2-4, with TRBD1 matching over 8 bases. Germline V lookup: CDR1 SGHTA, CDR2 FQGNSA. V lost 0 bases to trimming and J lost 15 bases; unmatched junction nucleotides: 7. The CDR3 is 13 residues long. CDR3 in amino acids: CASSLASSGQVYF. The CDR3 DNA reads as TGTGCCAGCAGCTTAGCCTCATCGGGACAGGTGTACTTC.

J is TRBJ2-2 and V is TRBV29-1, with D possibly TRBD1 on 6 matching bases. Per the germline V gene, CDR1 is SQVTM and CDR2 is ANQGSEA. V lost 7 bases, J lost 4 bases, and 16 bases lay in between. CDR3 size: 14 residues. CDR3 region: CSAVPGHGTGELFF. The CDR3 DNA follows: TGCAGCGCCGTACCGGGACATGGCACCGGGGAGCTGTTTTTT.

V gene TRBV28 combines with J gene TRBJ1-2, with unresolved D. Germline V CDR1 and CDR2: MDHEN, SYDVKM. V lost 6 bases and J lost 0, with 14 bases in between. The CDR3 runs to 15 residues. The CDR3 protein is CASSTGDAANYGYTF. The DNA of the CDR3 is TGTGCCAGCAGCACTGGCGACGCAGCTAACTATGGCTACACCTTC.

Worth noting for this clonotype: Germline is not matched at one junction end, which may reflect a read error. The chain joins TRBV18 to TRBJ2-5, with D maybe TRBD1 (5 bases). The CDR3 is made up of 13 amino acids. CDR1 and CDR2 (germline): KGHSH, LQKENI. CDR3 coding DNA: TGTGCCAGCTCGCCTGGGGCGCAAGAGGCCCAGTACTTC. Translation gives CASSPGAQEAQYF. Full variable domain (outside the CDR3, taken from reference TRBV18 and TRBJ2-5): NAGVMQNPRHLVRRRGQEARLRCSPMKGHSHVYWYRQLPEEGLKFMVYLQKENIIDESGMPKERFSAEFPKEGPSILRIQQVVRGDSAAYFCASSPGAQEAQYFGPGTRLLVL.

The gene calls are TRBV20-1 and TRBJ1-4; D unclear. The germline V gene has CDR1 DFQATT and CDR2 SNEGSKA (reference sequence). V was cut by 5 bases and J by 3 bases, with 16 bases left in between. This CDR3 is 15 amino acids long. DNA for the CDR3: TGCAGTGCTCGCGGGGAGGGTGCAGCTAATGAAAAACTGTTTTTT. Translating gives CSARGEGAANEKLFF.

This clonotype was counted between two and nine times. The genes are TRBV7-2 and TRBJ2-3; 12 nucleotides align to TRBD2. Germline-derived CDR1 and CDR2 are SGHTA and FQGNSA. There are 16 residues in the CDR3. The trim removed 2 bases at V and 3 bases at J, leaving 3 bases unmatched. The CDR3 loop is CASSLTSGGYTDTQYF. The CDR3 nucleotides are TGTGCCAGCAGCTTAACTAGCGGGGGGTATACAGATACGCAGTATTTT.

This clonotype was found once. J is TRBJ1-1 and V is TRBV9; the D gene is possibly TRBD1 (5 bases). Germline-derived CDR1 and CDR2 are SGDLS and YYNGEE. The CDR3 covers 15 residues. V gave up 3 bases and J gave up 5 bases, with 17 bases separating them. The CDR3 DNA follows: TGTGCCAGCAGCGCGAGGGCGGGTGAGGGGACTGAAGCTTTCTTT. Its translation: CASSARAGEGTEAFF. Looking up the rest from reference TRBV9 and TRBJ1-1 gives the full variable domain: DSGVTQTPKHLITATGQRVTLRCSPRSGDLSVYWYQQSLDQGLQFLIQYYNGEERAKGNILERFSAQQFPDLHSELNLSSLELGDSALYFCASSARAGEGTEAFFGQGTRLTVV.

As regards this clonotype: A much larger clone sits a single nucleotide away, making a read error possible. This chain connects TRBV12-3 or TRBV12-4 to TRBJ2-5, with 11 bases lining up with TRBD2. This CDR3 has 15 residues. With V trimmed by 4 bases and J by 4 bases, 5 bases remained unmatched. The CDR3 protein is CASSWLAGGRETQYF. CDR3 bases: TGTGCCAGCAGTTGGCTAGCGGGGGGTAGAGAGACCCAGTACTTC.

In the case of this clonotype: Given a much more abundant clone one base away, this may be a read error. This chain uses TRBV29-1 with TRBJ2-6; perhaps TRBD1 as D (6 bases). CDR3 length equals 15 residues. CDR1 is SQVTM, CDR2 ANQGSEA, per germline. The CDR3 protein is CSVLDRSSRANVLTF. Written as DNA, the CDR3 is TGCAGCGTTCTTGACAGGTCCTCTAGGGCCAACGTCCTGACTTTC.

The chain links TRBV29-1 to TRBJ2-3; 8 bases match TRBD1. The CDR3 length is 13 residues. V lost 4 bases to trimming and J lost 5 bases; unmatched junction nucleotides: 5. Germline CDR1 reads SQVTM; CDR2 reads ANQGSEA. The CDR3 region has the DNA TGCAGCGTTGTGCAGGGGGCAATAGATACGCAGTATTTT. Its translation: CSVVQGAIDTQYF.

This clonotype was observed a few times. CDR3 sequence: CAVGGAGNQETQYF. As DNA, the CDR3 is TGTGCCGTCGGGGGGGCGGGCAACCAAGAGACCCAGTACTTC. The V call is TRBV28, the J call TRBJ2-5, with 8 bases identical to TRBD2. CDR3 length: 14 amino acids. Germline CDR1 is MDHEN and CDR2 is SYDVKM. Trimming removed 11 bases from V and 0 bases from J; junction bases left unmatched: 8.

The rearrangement uses TRBV3-1 and TRBJ2-5; D gene uncertain. The V and J ends lost 2 bases and 2 bases respectively, with 9 bases between them. The germline V gene encodes CDR1 LGHDT and CDR2 YNNKEL (reference sequence). This CDR3 region has 14 residues. The CDR3 bases are TGTGCCAGCAGCCAATTTCACAGACAAGAGACCCAGTACTTC. Protein sequence: CASSQFHRQETQYF.

The chain has TRBV11-2 and TRBJ2-3; TRBD2 matches at 10 bases. Germline assignment: CDR1 SGHAT and CDR2 FQNNGV. This CDR3 is 18 amino acids long. V trimming: 1 base; J trimming: 0 bases; junction bases outside the gene matches: 7. The CDR3 here is CASSLGIRLAGSTDTQYF. The CDR3 coding sequence is TGTGCCAGCAGCTTAGGAATCCGACTAGCGGGTAGCACAGATACGCAGTATTTT. The whole variable domain, remainder taken from reference TRBV11-2 and TRBJ2-3, is EAGVAQSPRYKIIEKRQSVAFWCNPISGHATLYWYQQILGQGPKLLIQFQNNGVVDDSQLPKDRFSAERLKGVDSTLKIQPAKLEDSAVYLCASSLGIRLAGSTDTQYFGPGTRLTVL.

This clonotype showed up just a few times. The chain recombines TRBV12-3 or TRBV12-4 with TRBJ1-2; 10 bases map to TRBD1. The J segment lost 8 bases and the V segment lost 5 bases, leaving 8 bases of the junction unmatched. The CDR3 runs to 14 residues. The DNA for the CDR3 is TGTGCCAGCAGTCTATCCGGGACAGGGGACGGCTACACCTTC. Residues: CASSLSGTGDGYTF.